This T cell receptor (beta chain) was found in a study of blood T cell repertoires in COVID-19. The assay was immunoSEQ multiplex PCR, and TCRdb's table has in-frame clones only and misses some. The table includes around 370,000 clones, roughly 91% detected once. V dropped 1 base and J dropped 7; count of bases not matched to a gene: 11. Germline CDR1 SGHKS, CDR2 YYEKEE (reference sequence). CDR3 length: 16 residues. The receptor comes from a woman between 18 and 29 years old who had recovered from COVID-19. Sample: PBMCs or T cells enriched from blood (not recorded which). This sequence joins TRBV5-5 and TRBJ1-2; TRBD1 matches 9 bases. The CDR3: CASSLRFQDRGSGYTF. For the CDR3, the DNA is TGTGCCAGCAGCTTGCGGTTTCAGGACAGGGGATCTGGCTACACCTTC.